This TCR beta chain was retrieved from a study of cytomegalovirus exposure and HLA in healthy donors. Regarding the study as a whole: Researchers counted approximately 160 TCR beta chains as cytomegalovirus-associated.

About this clone itself: Its specificity is unknown.

The PCR used 60 Vbeta and 13 Jbeta primers. Profiled with immunoSEQ multiplex PCR; TCRdb holds only in-frame clones, not every one. The repertoire includes approximately 110,000 clones, around 75% of them detected once, and approximately 4.3% sits in the top ten. The CDR3 contains 16 residues. The germline V gene encodes CDR1 SEHNR and CDR2 FQNEAQ (reference sequence). Trimming pared 2 bases from V and 0 bases from J, leaving 11 bases between. The receptor's source is a man in his sixties in good health and CMV-seropositive. The chain carries TRBV7-9 and TRBJ2-1; tentative D call: TRBD1 (5 bases). The material sequenced was PBMCs. The CDR3 spells CASSLWGGSSYNEQFF. Here the CDR3 DNA reads TGTGCCAGCAGCTTATGGGGCGGAAGCTCCTACAATGAGCAGTTCTTC.